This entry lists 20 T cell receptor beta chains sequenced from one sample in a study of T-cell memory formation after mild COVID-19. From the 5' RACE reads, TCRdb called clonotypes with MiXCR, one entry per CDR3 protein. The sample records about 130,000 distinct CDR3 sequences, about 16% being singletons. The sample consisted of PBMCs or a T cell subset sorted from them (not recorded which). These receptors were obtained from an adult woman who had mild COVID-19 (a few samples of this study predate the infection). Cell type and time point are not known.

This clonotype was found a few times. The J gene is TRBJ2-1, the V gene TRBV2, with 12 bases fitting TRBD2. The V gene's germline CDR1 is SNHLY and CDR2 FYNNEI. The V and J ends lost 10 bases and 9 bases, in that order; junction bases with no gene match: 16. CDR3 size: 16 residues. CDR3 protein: CATKQTSGSRGGEQFF. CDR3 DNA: TGTGCCACCAAGCAGACTAGCGGGAGCCGGGGGGGTGAGCAGTTCTTC.

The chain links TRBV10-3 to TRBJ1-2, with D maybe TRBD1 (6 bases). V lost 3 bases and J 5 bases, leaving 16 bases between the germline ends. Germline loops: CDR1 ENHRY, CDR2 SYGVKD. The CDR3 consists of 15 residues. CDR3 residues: CAISDGGHMSYGYTF. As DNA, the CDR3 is TGTGCCATCAGTGATGGGGGACACATGTCGTATGGCTACACCTTC.

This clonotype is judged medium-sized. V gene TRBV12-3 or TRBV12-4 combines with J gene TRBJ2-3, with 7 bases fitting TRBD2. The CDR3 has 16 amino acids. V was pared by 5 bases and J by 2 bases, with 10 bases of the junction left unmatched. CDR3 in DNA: TGTGCCAGCAGTCTTTTTTCGGCGGGGGACACAGATACGCAGTATTTT. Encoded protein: CASSLFSAGDTDTQYF.

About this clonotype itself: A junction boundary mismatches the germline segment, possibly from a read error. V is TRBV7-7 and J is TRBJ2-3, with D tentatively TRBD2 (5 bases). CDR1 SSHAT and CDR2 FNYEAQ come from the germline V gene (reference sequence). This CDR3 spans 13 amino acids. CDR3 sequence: CASSFGVTDTRYF. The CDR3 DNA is TGTGCTAGCAGCTTCGGGGTCACAGATACGCGGTATTTT. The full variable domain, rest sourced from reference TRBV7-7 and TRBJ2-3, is GAGVSQSPRYKVTKRGQDVTLRCDPISSHATLYWYQQALGQGPEFLTYFNYEAQPDKSGLPSDRFSAERPEGSISTLTIQRTEQRDSAMYRCASSFGVTDTRYFGPGTRLTVL.

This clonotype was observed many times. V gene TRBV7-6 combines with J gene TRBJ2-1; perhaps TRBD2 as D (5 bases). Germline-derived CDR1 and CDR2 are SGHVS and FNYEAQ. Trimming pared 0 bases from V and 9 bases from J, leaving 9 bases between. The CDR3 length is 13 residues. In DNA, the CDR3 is TGTGCCAGCAGCTTAGCTGGAGGAGGTGAGCAGTTCTTC. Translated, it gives CASSLAGGGEQFF.

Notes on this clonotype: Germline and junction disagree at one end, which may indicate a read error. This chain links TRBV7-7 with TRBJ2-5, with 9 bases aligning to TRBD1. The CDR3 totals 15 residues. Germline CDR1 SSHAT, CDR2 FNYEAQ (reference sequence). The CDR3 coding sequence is TGTGCTAGCAGCTCCGGGACAGGGTTGGGAGAGACCCAGTACTTC. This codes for CASSSGTGLGETQYF.

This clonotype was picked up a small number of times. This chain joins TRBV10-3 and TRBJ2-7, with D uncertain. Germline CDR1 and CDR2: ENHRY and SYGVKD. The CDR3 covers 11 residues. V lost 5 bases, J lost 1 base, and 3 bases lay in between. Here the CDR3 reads CAISLSYEQYF. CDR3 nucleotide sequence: TGTGCCATCAGTCTTTCCTACGAGCAGTACTTC.

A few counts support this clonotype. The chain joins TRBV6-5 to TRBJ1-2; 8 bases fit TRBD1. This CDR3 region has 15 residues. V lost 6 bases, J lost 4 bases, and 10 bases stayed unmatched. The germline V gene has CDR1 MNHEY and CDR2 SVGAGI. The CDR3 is CASSPWAGGAYGYTF. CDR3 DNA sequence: TGTGCCAGCAGCCCATGGGCAGGGGGCGCCTATGGCTACACCTTC.

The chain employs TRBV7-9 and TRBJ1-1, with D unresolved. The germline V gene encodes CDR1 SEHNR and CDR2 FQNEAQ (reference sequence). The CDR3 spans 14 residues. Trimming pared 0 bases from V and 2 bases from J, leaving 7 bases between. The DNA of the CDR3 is TGTGCCAGCAGCTTAGCCCCGGTTAACACTGAAGCTTTCTTT. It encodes CASSLAPVNTEAFF.

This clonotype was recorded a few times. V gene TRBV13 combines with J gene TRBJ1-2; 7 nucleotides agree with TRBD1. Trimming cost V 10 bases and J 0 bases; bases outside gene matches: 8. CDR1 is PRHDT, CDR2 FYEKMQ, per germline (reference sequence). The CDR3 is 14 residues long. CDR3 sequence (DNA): TGTGCCAATCGGCGACAGGGAGCTAACTATGGCTACACCTTC. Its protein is CANRRQGANYGYTF.

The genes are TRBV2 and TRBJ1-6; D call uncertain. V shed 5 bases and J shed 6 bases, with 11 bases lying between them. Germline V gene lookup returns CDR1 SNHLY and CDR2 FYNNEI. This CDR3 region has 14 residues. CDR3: CASSYGQANSPLHF. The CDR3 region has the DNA TGTGCCAGCAGTTATGGCCAGGCTAATTCACCCCTCCACTTT. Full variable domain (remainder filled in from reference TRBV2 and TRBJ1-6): EPEVTQTPSHQVTQMGQEVILRCVPISNHLYFYWYRQILGQKVEFLVSFYNNEISEKSEIFDDQFSVERPDGSNFTLKIRSTKLEDSAMYFCASSYGQANSPLHFGNGTRLTVT.

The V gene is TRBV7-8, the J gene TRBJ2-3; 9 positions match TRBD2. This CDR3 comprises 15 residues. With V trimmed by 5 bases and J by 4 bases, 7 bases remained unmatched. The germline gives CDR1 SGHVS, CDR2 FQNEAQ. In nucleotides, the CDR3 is TGTGCCAGCAGCCTTAGCGGGAGCAGTCCAGATACGCAGTATTTT. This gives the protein CASSLSGSSPDTQYF.

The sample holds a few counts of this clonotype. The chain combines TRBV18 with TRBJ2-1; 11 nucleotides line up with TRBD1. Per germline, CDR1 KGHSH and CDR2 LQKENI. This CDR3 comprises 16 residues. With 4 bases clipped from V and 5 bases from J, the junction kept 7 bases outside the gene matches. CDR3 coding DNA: TGTGCCAGCTCACAGGACAGGGGGCGTGCGGACAATGAGCAGTTCTTC. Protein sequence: CASSQDRGRADNEQFF. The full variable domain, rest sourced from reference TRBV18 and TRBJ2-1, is NAGVMQNPRHLVRRRGQEARLRCSPMKGHSHVYWYRQLPEEGLKFMVYLQKENIIDESGMPKERFSAEFPKEGPSILRIQQVVRGDSAAYFCASSQDRGRADNEQFFGPGTRLTVL.

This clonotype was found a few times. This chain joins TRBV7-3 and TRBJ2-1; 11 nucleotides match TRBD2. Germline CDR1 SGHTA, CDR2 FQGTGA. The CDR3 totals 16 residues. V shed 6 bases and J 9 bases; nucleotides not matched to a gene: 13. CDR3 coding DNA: TGTGCCAGCAGTTATCAGGGACTAGCGGTCAAGAGTGAGCAGTTCTTC. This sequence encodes CASSYQGLAVKSEQFF.

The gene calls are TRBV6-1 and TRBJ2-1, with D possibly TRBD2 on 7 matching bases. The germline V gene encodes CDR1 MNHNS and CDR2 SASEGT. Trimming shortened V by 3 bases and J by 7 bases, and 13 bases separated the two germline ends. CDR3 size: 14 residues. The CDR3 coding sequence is TGTGCCAGCAGTGAGGGGGGGGCAGAGAATGAGCAGTTCTTC. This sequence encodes CASSEGGAENEQFF.

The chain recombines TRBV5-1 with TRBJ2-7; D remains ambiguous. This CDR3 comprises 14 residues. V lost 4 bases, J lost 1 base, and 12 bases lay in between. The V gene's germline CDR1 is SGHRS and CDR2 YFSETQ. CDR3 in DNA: TGCGCCAGCAGCCCCGACATAGGATCCTACGAGCAGTACTTC. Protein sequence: CASSPDIGSYEQYF.

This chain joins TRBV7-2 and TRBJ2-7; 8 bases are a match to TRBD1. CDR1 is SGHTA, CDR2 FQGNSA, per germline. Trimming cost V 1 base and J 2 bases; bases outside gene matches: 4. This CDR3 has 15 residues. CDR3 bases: TGTGCCAGCAGCTTAGAGGGACAGGAAGCCTACGAGCAGTACTTC. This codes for CASSLEGQEAYEQYF.

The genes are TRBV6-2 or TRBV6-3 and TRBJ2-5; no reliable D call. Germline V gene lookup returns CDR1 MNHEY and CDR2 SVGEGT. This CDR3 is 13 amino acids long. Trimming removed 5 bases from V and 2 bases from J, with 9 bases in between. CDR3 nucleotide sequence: TGTGCCAGCAGTCGCGAGCTACAAGAGACCCAGTACTTC. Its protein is CASSRELQETQYF.

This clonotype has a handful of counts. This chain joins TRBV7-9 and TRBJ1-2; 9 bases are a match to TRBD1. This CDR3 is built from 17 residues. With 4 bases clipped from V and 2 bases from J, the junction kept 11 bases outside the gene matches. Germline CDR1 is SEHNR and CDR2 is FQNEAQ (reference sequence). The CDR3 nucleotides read TGTGCCAGCAGCTCGAGTGACAGGGGGATCTACAACTATGGCTACACCTTC. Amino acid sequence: CASSSSDRGIYNYGYTF.

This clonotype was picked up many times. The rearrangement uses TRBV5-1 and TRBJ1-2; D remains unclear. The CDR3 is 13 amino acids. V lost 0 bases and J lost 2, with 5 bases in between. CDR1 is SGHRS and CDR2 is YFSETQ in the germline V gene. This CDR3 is CASSLDSNYGYTF. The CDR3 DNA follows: TGCGCCAGCAGCTTGGATAGCAACTATGGCTACACCTTC.